This T cell receptor beta chain was captured by sequencing in a study of regulatory T cells in long-lasting Graves disease (dated by TCRdb to about 2021). General notes on the study: Persistent Graves' disease meant more than 5 years of antithyroid drug treatment with TSH receptor autoantibodies that stayed positive. On average, persistent Graves' disease patients in the clinical cohort had been on antithyroid drugs for approximately ten years. Persistent Graves' disease patients were compared with newly diagnosed Graves' disease patients by peripheral blood TCR sequencing and RNA sequencing. A total of roughly 33 samples underwent TCR sequencing: about 13 from persistent and roughly 20 from newly diagnosed Graves' disease patients. The study took place in China and was registered as a clinical trial. Overall results and qualifications from the work: Sequencing and analysis were limited to the TCR beta chain. As a limitation, the authors acknowledged that the small sample size may reduce accuracy. TRBV28, TRBJ1-2 and TRBJ2-5 were preferentially used in persistent disease, while TRBV20-1 and TRBJ2-1 were favored in newly diagnosed disease. Persistent Graves' disease patients showed lower TCR Shannon entropy and fewer highly expanded clones than newly diagnosed patients, suggesting clonal expansion. Only peripheral blood was studied, because thyroid tissue, the primary lesion, was inaccessible. Persistent patients shared more public clonotypes among themselves (roughly 2,700) than newly diagnosed patients did (about 900).

The library was built by means of multiplex PCR. TCRdb records Illumina HiSeq 4000 as the sequencer. TCR beta libraries were built with iRepertoire HTBI primers and Arm-PCR amplification of CDR3 regions. Before sequencing, the PCR products went through gel purification. The study's own analysis went as follows. Across samples, about 64 TRBV and over 11 TRBJ segments were identified and used for gene usage analysis of CDR3 amino acid clonotypes. COPE and FqMerger were used to merge filtered high-quality paired reads into contigs. Contigs were aligned with BLAST to IMGT TRBV, TRBD and TRBJ reference genes, and CDR3 was defined per IMGT. Any clonotype with a frequency above 0.1% was counted as a highly expanded clone. Shannon entropy served as the measure of repertoire diversity, while the Gini coefficient captured V-J evenness. Clonotypes shared by more than one individual were considered public. TCRdb itself trimmed the public reads at Q25 with fastp, ran MiXCR and retained productive beta chains. A single entry per CDR3 protein holds the most common genes and DNA from its merged rows. The V and J calls follow TCRdb's processing rather than the paper's. The table for this sample lists around 460,000 distinct CDR3 sequences; less than 25% of them were counted only once. The ten largest clones capture under 15% of the sample.

The CDR3 sequence holds 14 residues, the cysteine and phenylalanine included. The DNA shown is the 42-base CDR3, in frame from base 1. V sheds 4 bases and J sheds 5 bases, leaving 14 bases between their ends. Sequences MNHEY (CDR1) and SMNVEV (CDR2) are obtained from the germline V gene (reference sequence). At least ten counts were recorded for this clonotype. Its antigen target is currently unknown. No qualities accompany the bases; no much larger clone lies one base away. The sample's time point label, decoded: persistent/refractory GD, antithyroid drugs over 5 years with positive TRAb. For both TCR sequencing and RNA sequencing, RNA was extracted from PBMCs in TRIzol. The diagnosis of Graves' disease was made according to American Thyroid Association guidelines. Patients for the study were recruited at an endocrinology department in Xi'an, China. From each patient, around 8.3 milliliters of peripheral blood was collected into an EDTA anticoagulant tube. Ficoll Paque Plus density gradient separation was used to isolate PBMCs, and no further T cell sorting was done. An Agilent 2100 Bioanalyzer and agarose gel were used to check RNA quality, while a NanoDrop 2000 measured RNA concentration.

Sample: peripheral blood mononuclear cells (PBMCs), taken when the disease was refractory, from a patient treated with antithyroid drugs. The receptor's source is a female donor with Graves disease. The chain uses TRBV27 and TRBJ2-5; TRBD2 is possibly the D segment (6 matching bases). The CDR3 protein is CASSSSGGVETQYF. The DNA is TGTGCCAGCAGTTCTTCAGGCGGGGTTGAGACCCAGTACTTC.